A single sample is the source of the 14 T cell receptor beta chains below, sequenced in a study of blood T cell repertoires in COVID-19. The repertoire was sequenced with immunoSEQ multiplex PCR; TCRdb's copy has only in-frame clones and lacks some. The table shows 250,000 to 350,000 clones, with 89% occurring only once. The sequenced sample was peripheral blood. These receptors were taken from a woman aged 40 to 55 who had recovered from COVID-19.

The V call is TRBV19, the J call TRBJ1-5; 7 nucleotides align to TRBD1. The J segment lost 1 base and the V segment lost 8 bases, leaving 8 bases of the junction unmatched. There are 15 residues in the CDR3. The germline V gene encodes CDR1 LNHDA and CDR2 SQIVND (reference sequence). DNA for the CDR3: TGTGCCAGTCAAACAGGGGTAGGAAGCAATCAGCCCCAGCATTTT. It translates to CASQTGVGSNQPQHF.

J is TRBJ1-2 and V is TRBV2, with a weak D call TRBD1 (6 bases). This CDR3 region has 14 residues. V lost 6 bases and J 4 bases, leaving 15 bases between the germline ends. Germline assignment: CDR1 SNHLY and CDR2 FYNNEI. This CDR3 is CASRTPRRGYGYTF. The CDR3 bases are TGTGCCAGCAGAACCCCCCGCAGGGGCTATGGCTACACCTTC.

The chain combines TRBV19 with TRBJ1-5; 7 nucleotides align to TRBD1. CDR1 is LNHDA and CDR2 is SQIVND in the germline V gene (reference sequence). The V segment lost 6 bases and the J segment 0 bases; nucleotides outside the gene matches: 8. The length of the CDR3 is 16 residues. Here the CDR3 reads CASSIAGQFSNQPQHF. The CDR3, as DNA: TGTGCCAGTAGCATCGCGGGACAGTTTAGCAATCAGCCCCAGCATTTT. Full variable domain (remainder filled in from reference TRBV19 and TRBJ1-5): DGGITQSPKYLFRKEGQNVTLSCEQNLNHDAMYWYRQDPGQGLRLIYYSQIVNDFQKGDIAEGYSVSREKKESFPLTVTSAQKNPTAFYLCASSIAGQFSNQPQHFGDGTRLSIL.

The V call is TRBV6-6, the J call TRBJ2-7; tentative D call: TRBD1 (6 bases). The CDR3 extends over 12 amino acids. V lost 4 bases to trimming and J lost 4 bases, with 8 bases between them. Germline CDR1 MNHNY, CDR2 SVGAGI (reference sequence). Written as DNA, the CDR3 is TGTGCCAGCAGTTCAAGGGGGTACGAGCAGTACTTC. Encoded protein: CASSSRGYEQYF.

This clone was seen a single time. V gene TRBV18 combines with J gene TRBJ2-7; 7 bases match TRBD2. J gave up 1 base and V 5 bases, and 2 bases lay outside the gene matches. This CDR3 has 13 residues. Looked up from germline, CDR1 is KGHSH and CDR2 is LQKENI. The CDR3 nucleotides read TGTGCCAGCTCAGTAGCGGGTTCCTACGAGCAGTACTTC. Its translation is CASSVAGSYEQYF.

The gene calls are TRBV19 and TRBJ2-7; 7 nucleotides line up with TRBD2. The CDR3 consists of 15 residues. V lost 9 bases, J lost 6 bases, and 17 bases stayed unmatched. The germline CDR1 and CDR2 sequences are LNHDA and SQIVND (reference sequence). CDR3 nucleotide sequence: TGTGCCAGCCAAATGGCGGGCGGGAGAATGGGCGAGCAGTACTTC. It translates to CASQMAGGRMGEQYF.

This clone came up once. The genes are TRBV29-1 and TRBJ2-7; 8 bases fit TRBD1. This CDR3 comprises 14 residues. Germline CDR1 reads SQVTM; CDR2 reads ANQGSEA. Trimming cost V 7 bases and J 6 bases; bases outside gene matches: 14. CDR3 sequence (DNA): TGCAGCGCGAAGTTCACCGGGACAGGTTCCGAGCAGTACTTC. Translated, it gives CSAKFTGTGSEQYF.

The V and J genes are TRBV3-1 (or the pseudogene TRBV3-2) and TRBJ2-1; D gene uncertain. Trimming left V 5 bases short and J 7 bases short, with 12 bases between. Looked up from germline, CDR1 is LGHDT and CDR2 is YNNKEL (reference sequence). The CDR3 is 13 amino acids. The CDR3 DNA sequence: TGTGCCAGCAGCGTGGGCCTGTGGAATGAGCAGTTCTTC. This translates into CASSVGLWNEQFF.

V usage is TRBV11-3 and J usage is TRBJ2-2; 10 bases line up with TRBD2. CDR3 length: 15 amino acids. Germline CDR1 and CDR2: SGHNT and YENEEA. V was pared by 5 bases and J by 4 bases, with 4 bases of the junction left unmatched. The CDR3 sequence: CASSPGTSVTGELFF. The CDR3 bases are TGTGCCAGCAGCCCCGGGACTAGCGTCACCGGGGAGCTGTTTTTT.

The CDR3 coding sequence is TGCGCCAGCAGCTGGCGGACAGAGTCCTATGGCTACACCTTC. It specifies CASSWRTESYGYTF. The chain uses TRBV5-1 and TRBJ1-2; possible D gene TRBD1, 6 bases. Germline CDR1 is SGHRS and CDR2 is YFSETQ. The length of the CDR3 is 14 residues. Between the trimmed V and J ends, which lost 3 bases and 4 bases, there was a span of 13 bases.

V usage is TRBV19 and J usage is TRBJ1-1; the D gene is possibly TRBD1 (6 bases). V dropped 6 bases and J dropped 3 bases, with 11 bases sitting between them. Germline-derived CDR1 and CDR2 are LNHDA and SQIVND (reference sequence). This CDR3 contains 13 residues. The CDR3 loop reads CASSWGPDTEAFF. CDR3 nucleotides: TGTGCCAGTAGCTGGGGGCCGGACACTGAAGCTTTCTTT.

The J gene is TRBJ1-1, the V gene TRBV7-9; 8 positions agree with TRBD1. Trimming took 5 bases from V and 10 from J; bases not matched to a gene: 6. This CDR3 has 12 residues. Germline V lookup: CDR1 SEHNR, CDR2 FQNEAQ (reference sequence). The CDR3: CASSPGQGRAFF. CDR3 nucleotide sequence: TGTGCCAGCAGCCCAGGACAGGGACGAGCTTTCTTT.

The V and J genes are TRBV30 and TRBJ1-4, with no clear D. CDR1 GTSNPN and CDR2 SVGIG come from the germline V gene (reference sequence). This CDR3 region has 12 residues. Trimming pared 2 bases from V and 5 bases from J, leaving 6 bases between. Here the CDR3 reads CAWSSPNEKLFF. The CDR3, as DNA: TGTGCCTGGAGTAGCCCGAATGAAAAACTGTTTTTT. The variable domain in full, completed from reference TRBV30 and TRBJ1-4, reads SQTIHQWPATLVQPVGSPLSLECTVEGTSNPNLYWYRQAAGRGLQLLFYSVGIGQISSEVPQNLSASRPQDRQFILSSKKLLLSDSGFYLCAWSSPNEKLFFGSGTQLSVL.

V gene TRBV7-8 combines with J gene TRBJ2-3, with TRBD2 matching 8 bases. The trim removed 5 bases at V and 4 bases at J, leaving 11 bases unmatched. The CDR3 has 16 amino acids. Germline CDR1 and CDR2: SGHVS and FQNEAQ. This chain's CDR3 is CASSRGAGGGADTQYF. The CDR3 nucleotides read TGTGCCAGCAGCCGGGGGGCGGGAGGAGGGGCAGATACGCAGTATTTT.